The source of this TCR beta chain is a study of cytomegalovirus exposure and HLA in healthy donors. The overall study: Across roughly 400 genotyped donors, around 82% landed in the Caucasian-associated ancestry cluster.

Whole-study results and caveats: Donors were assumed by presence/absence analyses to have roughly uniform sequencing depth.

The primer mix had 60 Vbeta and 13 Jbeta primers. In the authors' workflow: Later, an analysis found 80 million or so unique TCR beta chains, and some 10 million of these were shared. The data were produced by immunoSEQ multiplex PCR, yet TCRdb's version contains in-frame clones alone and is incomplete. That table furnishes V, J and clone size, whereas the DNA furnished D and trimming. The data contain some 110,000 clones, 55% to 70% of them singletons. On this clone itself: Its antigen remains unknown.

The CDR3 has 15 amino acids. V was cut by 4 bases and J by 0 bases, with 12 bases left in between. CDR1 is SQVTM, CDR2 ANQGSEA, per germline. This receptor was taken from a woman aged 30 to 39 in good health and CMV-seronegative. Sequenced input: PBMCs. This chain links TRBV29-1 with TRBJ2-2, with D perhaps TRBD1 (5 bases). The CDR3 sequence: CSVVKAGTNTGELFF. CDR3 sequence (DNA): TGCAGCGTTGTTAAGGCAGGGACGAACACCGGGGAGCTGTTTTTT.